This T cell receptor beta chain was sequenced for a study of shared clonotypes between healthy human individuals. Whole-study findings and limits: Large depth notwithstanding, sorted-subset sequencing proved incomplete by rarefaction.

A note on this clone: What it binds is not known.

Across several immunoSEQ plates, the genomic DNA of each subset was split evenly. Here immunoSEQ multiplex PCR was the method, and the copy in TCRdb shows in-frame clones only, minus some. The table records 2 million to 3 million clones, about 92% of them present only once. The donor cohort consisted entirely of Caucasian adults residing in Nashville, Tennessee. This CDR3 has 13 amino acids. CDR1 and CDR2 (germline): LNHNV, YYDKDF (reference sequence). Deletions cut 0 bases from V and 2 bases from J, with 4 bases between. V gene TRBV15 combines with J gene TRBJ1-2; no clear D. Sequenced material: naive CD4+ T cells sorted from blood. Subset here: CD45RA+ positively selected. This clonotype originated in a man in his late teens or twenties in good health. The CDR3 is CATSREQNYGYTF. The CDR3 coding sequence is TGTGCCACCAGCAGAGAACAGAACTATGGCTACACCTTC.